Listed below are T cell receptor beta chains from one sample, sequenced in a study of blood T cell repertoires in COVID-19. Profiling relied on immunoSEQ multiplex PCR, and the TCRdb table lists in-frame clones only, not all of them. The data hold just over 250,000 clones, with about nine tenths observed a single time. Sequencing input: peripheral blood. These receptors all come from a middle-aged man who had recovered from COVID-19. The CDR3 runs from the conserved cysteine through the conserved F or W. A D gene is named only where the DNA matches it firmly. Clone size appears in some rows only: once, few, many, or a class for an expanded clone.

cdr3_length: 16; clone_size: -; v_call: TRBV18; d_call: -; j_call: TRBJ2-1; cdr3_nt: TGTGCCAGCTCACCAATGCAGGCAAGCTCCTACAATGAGCAGTTCTTC; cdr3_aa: CASSPMQASSYNEQFF
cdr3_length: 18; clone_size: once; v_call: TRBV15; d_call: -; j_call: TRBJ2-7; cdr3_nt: TGTGCCACCAGCAGAGTATTTTCCTTCGGCGGAACCCTCTACGAGCAGTACTTC; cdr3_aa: CATSRVFSFGGTLYEQYF
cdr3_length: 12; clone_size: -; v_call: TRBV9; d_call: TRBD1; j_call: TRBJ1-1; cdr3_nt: TGTGCCAGCAGCGGGGGACAGAGCGAAGCTTTCTTT; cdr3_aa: CASSGGQSEAFF
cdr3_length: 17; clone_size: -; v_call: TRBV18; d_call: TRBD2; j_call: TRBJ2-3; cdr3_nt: TGTGCCAGCTCACCTCCTACTAGCGGGAGGGCCGGAGATACGCAGTATTTT; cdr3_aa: CASSPPTSGRAGDTQYF
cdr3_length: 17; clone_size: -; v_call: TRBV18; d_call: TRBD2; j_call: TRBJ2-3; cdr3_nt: TGTGCCAGCTCACCGCTGGCTAGCGGGGGTGTCACAGATACGCAGTATTTT; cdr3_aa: CASSPLASGGVTDTQYF
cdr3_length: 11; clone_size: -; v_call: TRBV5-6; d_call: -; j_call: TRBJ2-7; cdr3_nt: TGTGCCAGCAGCCAGTCCTACGAGCAGTACTTC; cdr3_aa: CASSQSYEQYF
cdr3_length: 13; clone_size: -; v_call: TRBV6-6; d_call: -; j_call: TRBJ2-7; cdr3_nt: TGTGCCACCGGGCCGGGGAGGACGTACGAGCAGTACTTC; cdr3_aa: CATGPGRTYEQYF
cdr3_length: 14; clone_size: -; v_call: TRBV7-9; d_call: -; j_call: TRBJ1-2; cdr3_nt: TGTGCCAGCAGCCAGGTATCGATTTTCTATGGCTACACCTTC; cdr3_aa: CASSQVSIFYGYTF
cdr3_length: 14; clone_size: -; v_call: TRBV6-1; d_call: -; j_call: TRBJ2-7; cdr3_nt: TGTGCCAGCAGTTTCTTACAGGATTCCTACGAGCAGTACTTC; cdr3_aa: CASSFLQDSYEQYF
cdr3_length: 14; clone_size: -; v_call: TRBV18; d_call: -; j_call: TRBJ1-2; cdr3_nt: TGTGCCAGCTCACCACCGTTTGAACGGGACGGGGGCACCTTC; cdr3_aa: CASSPPFERDGGTF
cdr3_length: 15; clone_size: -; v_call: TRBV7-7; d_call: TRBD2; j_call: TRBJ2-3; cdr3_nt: TGTGCCAGCAGCCTAAGCGGGGGGATAACAGATACGCAGTATTTT; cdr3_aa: CASSLSGGITDTQYF
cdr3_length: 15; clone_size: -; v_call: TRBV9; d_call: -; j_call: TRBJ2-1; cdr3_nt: TGTGCCAGCAGCGTAGCTTCTAGCCAGGGGAATGAGCAGTTCTTC; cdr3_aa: CASSVASSQGNEQFF
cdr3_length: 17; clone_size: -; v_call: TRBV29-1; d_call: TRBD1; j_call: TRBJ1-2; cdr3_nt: TGCAGCGTTGAAGGGGGGAAGACAGGGATGGTTGGCTATGGCTACACCTTC; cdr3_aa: CSVEGGKTGMVGYGYTF
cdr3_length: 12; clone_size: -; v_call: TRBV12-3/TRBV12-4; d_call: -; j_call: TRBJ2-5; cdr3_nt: TGTGCCAGCAGTTTGCGGCAAGAGACCCAGTACTTC; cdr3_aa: CASSLRQETQYF
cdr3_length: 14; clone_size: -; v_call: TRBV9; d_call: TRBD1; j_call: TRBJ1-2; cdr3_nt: TGTGCCAGCAGCGTAGCTGACAGGGGGAGAGGCTACACCTTC; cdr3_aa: CASSVADRGRGYTF
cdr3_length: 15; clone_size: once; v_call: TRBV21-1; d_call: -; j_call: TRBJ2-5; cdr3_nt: TGTGCCAGCAGCAGAAAGCGGGGGGGTGAAGAGACCCAGTACTTC; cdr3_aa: CASSRKRGGEETQYF
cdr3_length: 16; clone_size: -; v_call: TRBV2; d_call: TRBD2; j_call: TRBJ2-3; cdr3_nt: TGTGCCAGCAGTGCAAGACTAGCGGGAGGAGTGGATACGCAGTATTTT; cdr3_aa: CASSARLAGGVDTQYF
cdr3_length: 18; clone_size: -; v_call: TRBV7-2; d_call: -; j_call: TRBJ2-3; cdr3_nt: TGTGCCAGCAGCTTAGGGGAACACTCGGGACTCCCCACAGATACGCAGTATTTT; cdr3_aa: CASSLGEHSGLPTDTQYF
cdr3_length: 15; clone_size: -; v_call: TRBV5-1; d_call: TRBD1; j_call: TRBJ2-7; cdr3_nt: TGCGCCAGCAGCTTGCCCGGGACAGGAGACTACGAGCAGTACTTC; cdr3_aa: CASSLPGTGDYEQYF
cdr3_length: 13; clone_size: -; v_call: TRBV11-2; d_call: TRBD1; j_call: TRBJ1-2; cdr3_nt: TGTGCCAGCAGCGGCACAGGGGGGTATGGCTACACCTTC; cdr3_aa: CASSGTGGYGYTF
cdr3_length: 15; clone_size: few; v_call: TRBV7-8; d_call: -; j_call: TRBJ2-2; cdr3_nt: TGTGCCAGCAGCTTAAGGGCAGGGAATCCCGGGGAGCTGTTTTTT; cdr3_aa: CASSLRAGNPGELFF
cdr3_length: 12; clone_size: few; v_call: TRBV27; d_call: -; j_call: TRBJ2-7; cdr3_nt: TGTGCCAGCGGGAGAGCGTCCTACGAGCAGTACTTC; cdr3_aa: CASGRASYEQYF
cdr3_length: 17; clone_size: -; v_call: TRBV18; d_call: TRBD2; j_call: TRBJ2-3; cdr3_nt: TGTGCCAGCTCACCCGAAGCAGCGGGGGATCCCACAGATACGCAGTATTTT; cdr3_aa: CASSPEAAGDPTDTQYF
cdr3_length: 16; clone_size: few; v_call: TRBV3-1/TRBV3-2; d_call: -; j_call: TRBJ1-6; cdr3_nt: TGTGCCAGCAGCCAAGCGGAGGGGATCATCGATTCACCCCTCCACTTT; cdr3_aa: CASSQAEGIIDSPLHF
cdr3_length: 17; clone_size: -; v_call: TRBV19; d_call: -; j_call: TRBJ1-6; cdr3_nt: TGTGCCAGTAGTGCAGGGAGGGGTGGAGCCTATAATTCACCCCTCCACTTT; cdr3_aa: CASSAGRGGAYNSPLHF
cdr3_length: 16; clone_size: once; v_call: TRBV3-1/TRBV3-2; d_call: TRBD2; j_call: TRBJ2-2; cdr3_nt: TGTGCCAGCAGCCAGCCCCTAGCGGGGGTACCCGGGGAGCTGTTTTTT; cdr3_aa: CASSQPLAGVPGELFF
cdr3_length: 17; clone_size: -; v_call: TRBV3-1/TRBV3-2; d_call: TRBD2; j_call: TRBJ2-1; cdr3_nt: TGTGCCAGCAGCCACTCGACTAGCGGGAGAGCTTACAATGAGCAGTTCTTC; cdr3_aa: CASSHSTSGRAYNEQFF
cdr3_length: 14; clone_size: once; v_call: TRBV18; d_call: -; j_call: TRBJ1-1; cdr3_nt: TGTGCCAGCTCACCGAGGGGGTTGGACACTGAAGCTTTCTTT; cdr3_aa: CASSPRGLDTEAFF
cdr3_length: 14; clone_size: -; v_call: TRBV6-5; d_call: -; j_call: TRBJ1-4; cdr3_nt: TGTGCCAGCAATCTCCCCCAACGAGGTGAAAAACTGTTTTTT; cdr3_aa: CASNLPQRGEKLFF
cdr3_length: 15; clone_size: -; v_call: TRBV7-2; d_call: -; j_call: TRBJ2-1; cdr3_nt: TGTGCCAGCAGCTTAGTGGCCCTAGATAACAATGAGCAGTTCTTC; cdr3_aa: CASSLVALDNNEQFF
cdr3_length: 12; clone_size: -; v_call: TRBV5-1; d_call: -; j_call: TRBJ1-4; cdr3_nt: TGCGCCAGCAGCTGGGGCCCAGGAAAACTGTTTTTT; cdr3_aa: CASSWGPGKLFF
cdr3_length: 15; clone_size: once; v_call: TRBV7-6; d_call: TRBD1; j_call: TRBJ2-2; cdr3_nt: TGTGCCAGCAGCTCTTCAGGGGGCTGGGCCGGGGAGCTGTTTTTT; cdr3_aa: CASSSSGGWAGELFF
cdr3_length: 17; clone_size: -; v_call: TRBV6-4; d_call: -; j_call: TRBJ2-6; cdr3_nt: TGTGCCAGCAGTCCCCCCTACAGGGACTCTGGGGCCAACGTCCTGACTTTC; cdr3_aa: CASSPPYRDSGANVLTF
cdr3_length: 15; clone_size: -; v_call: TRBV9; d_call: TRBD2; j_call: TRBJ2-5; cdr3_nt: TGTGCCAGCAGCGTAGAAGCGGGGGGCCAGGAGACCCAGTACTTC; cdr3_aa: CASSVEAGGQETQYF
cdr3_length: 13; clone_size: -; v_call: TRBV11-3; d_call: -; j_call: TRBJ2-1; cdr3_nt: TGTGCCAGCAGCGTGAGTTGGGCAAATGAGCAGTTCTTC; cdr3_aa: CASSVSWANEQFF
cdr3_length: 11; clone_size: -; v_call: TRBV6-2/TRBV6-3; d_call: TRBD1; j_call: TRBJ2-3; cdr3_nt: TGTGCCAGCAGCCAGGGGGCCTTACAGTATTTT; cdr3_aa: CASSQGALQYF
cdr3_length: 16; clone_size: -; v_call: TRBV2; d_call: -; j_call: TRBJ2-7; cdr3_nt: TGTGCCAGCCTCCTGATGGGTTCCCCAGGGTCCTACGAGCAGTACTTC; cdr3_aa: CASLLMGSPGSYEQYF
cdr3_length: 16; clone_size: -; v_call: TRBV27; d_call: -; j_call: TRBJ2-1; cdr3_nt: TGTGCCAGCAGTGGGCTAGCCGAAAGCTCCTACAATGAGCAGTTCTTC; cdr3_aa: CASSGLAESSYNEQFF
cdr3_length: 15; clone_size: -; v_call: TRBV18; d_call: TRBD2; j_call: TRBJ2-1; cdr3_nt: TGTGCCAGCTCACCCGTTAGCGGGAGCTACAATGAGCAGTTCTTC; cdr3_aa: CASSPVSGSYNEQFF
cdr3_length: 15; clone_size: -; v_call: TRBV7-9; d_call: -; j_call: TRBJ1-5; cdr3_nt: TGTGCCAGCAGCTTAAGAGGGCTTTTGAATCAGCCCCAGCATTTT; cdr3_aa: CASSLRGLLNQPQHF
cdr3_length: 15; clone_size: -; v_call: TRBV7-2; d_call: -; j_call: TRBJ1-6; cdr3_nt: TGTGCCAGCAGCTTAGGGGGGCCGGGGAATTCACCCCTCCACTTT; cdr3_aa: CASSLGGPGNSPLHF
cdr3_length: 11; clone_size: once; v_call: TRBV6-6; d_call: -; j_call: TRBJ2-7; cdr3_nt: TGTGCCAGCAGTACAGGGTCCGAGCAGTACTTC; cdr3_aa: CASSTGSEQYF
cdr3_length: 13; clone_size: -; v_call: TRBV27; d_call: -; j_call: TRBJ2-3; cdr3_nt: TGTGCGGCGGGACAGCCTACCACAGATACGCAGTATTTT; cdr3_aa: CAAGQPTTDTQYF
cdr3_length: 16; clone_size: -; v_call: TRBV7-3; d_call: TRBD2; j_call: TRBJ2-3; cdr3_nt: TGTGCCAGCAGCGCTACCGGGACTAGTCGCACAGATACGCAGTATTTT; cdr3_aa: CASSATGTSRTDTQYF
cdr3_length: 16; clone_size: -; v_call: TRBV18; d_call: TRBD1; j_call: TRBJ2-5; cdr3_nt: TGTGCCAGCTCACCATTAGGCAGGGGGTTTTCGGAGACCCAGTACTTC; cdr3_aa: CASSPLGRGFSETQYF
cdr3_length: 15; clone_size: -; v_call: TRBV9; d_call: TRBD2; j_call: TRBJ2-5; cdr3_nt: TGTGCCAGCAGCGTAGCTGCTAGCGGGGAAAAGACCCAGTACTTC; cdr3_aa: CASSVAASGEKTQYF
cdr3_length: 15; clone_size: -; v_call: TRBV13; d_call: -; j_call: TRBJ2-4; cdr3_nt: TGTGCCAGCAGCCCGCACGGCAGGGTGAAAAACATTCAGTACTTC; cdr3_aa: CASSPHGRVKNIQYF
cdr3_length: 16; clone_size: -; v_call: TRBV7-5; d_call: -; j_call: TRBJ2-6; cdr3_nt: TGTGCCAGAAGCTTAGCGATGGGGGCCGGGGCCAACGTCCTGACTTTC; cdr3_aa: CARSLAMGAGANVLTF
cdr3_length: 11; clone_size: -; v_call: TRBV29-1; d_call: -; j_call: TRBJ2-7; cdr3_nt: TGCAGCGCTGTACCCCCGGGACAAGGGTACTTC; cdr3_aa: CSAVPPGQGYF
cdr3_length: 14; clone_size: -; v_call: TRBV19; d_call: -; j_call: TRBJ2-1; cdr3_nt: TGTGCCAGTAGTATTGGAGGGGGGGCCCCTGAGCAGTTCTTC; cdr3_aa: CASSIGGGAPEQFF
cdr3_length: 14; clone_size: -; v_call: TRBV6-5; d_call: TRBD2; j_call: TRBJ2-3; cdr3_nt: TGTGCCAGCAGGATAGCGGGCAGCACAGATACGCAGTATTTT; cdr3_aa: CASRIAGSTDTQYF
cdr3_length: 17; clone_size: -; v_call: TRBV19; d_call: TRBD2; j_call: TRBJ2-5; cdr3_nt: TGTGCCAGTAGTCCATACCGGACTAGCGGGAGCCCTGAGACCCAGTACTTC; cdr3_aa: CASSPYRTSGSPETQYF
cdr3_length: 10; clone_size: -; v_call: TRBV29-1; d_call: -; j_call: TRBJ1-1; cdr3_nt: TGCAGCGTCCGGAACACTGAAGCTTTCTTT; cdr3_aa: CSVRNTEAFF
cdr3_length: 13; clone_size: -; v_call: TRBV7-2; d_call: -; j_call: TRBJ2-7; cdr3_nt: TGTGCCAGCAGCTTAAATCGGGACTACGAGCAGTACTTC; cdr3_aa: CASSLNRDYEQYF
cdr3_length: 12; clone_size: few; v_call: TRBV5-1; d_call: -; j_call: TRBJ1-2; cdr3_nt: TGCGCCAGCAGCTTGTTAGAGGGTGGCTACACCTTC; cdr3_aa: CASSLLEGGYTF
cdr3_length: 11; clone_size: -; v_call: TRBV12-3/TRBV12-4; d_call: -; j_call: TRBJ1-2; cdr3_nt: TGTGCCAGCAGTTTTCAGCGAGGCTACACCTTC; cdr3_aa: CASSFQRGYTF
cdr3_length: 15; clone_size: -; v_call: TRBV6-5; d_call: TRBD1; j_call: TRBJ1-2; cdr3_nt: TGTGCCACCCCAAAAGGGACAGGGAGTAACTATGGCTACACCTTC; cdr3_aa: CATPKGTGSNYGYTF
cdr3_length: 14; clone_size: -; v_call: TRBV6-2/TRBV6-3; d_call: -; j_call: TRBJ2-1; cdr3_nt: TGTGCCAGCAGTTACGAGGACTCCTACAATGAGCAGTTCTTC; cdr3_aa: CASSYEDSYNEQFF
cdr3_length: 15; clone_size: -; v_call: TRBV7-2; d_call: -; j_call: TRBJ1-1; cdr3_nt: TGTGCCAGCAGCTTAGTGCAGGGGATAGGCTCTGAAGCTTTCTTT; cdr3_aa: CASSLVQGIGSEAFF